This T cell receptor (beta chain) derives from a study of T cells in Graves' hyperthyroidism and ophthalmopathy. There are many counts of this clonotype. Its cognate antigen is unknown. Using RNA transcripts as the source, TCR beta CDR3 regions were amplified. First-round RT-PCR with HTBI primers amplified the TCR CDR3 region. MiXCR was run by TCRdb on the multiplex PCR reads, yielding one entry per CDR3 protein. The sample has about 500,000 distinct CDR3 sequences; roughly 16% are singletons. The study's findings and limits: Expanded thyroid clonotypes (above 0.001) were mostly also found in blood. A 13 V-J signature model discriminated ophthalmopathy versus stable hyperthyroidism.

The V end was cut by 0 bases, the J end by 7 bases, with 16 bases between. Germline loops: CDR1 SGDLS, CDR2 YYNGEE. This CDR3 comprises 15 residues. V and J are TRBV9 and TRBJ1-2; D call uncertain. The sequenced sample was blood. This clonotype originated in a woman aged 30 to 39 with Graves' ophthalmopathy. CDR3 protein: CASSVGSVPRSGYTF. CDR3 in DNA: TGTGCCAGCAGCGTAGGTTCGGTCCCAAGGTCTGGCTACACCTTC.